A selection of T cell receptor beta chains follows, all from one sample in a study of blood T cell repertoires in COVID-19. TCRdb keeps only in-frame clones here, not all; method: immunoSEQ multiplex PCR. The table has about 230,000 clones, under 90% seen once; the top ten hold around 4.2%. Sequenced input: PBMCs or T cells enriched from blood (not recorded which). These receptors were taken from a young woman with acute COVID-19. Each CDR3 is given with its conserved first and last residue. The D gene is left open where the match is weak. Some rows mark clone size as missing; the rest say once, few, many or name a class of expanded clone.

V gene	J gene	clone size	D gene	CDR3 DNA	CDR3 protein
TRBV24-1	TRBJ2-1	NA	TRBD2	TGTGCCACCAGTGACCCGTCGGGGCGGGGGGTTAATGAGCAGTTCTTC	CATSDPSGRGVNEQFF
TRBV7-9	TRBJ1-2	NA	NA	TGTGCCAGCAGCCCCGGCGGAGGCGGTAACTATGGCTACACCTTC	CASSPGGGGNYGYTF
TRBV10-3	TRBJ2-3	NA	TRBD2	TGTGCCACCTACCCGGGGCGGGGGGCAGATACGCAGTATTTT	CATYPGRGADTQYF
TRBV27	TRBJ2-3	NA	NA	TGTGCCAGCAGCTCACTGGGGCTCGGCACAGATACGCAGTATTTT	CASSSLGLGTDTQYF
TRBV6-5	TRBJ1-1	NA	NA	TGTGCCAGCAACTCGAGGGGGGAGGGTGCTGAAGCTTTCTTT	CASNSRGEGAEAFF
TRBV19	TRBJ2-1	NA	NA	TGTGCCAGTAGTATAGTAGGGCAGGGCTGGGATGAGCAGTTCTTC	CASSIVGQGWDEQFF
TRBV7-9	TRBJ1-1	NA	NA	TGTGCCAGCAGCCCCGGGACTGTGCCGATGAACACTGAAGCTTTCTTT	CASSPGTVPMNTEAFF
TRBV6-5	TRBJ2-4	NA	TRBD1	TGTGCCAGCAGTTCCCGGGACAGTGGGTGGCAGTACTTC	CASSSRDSGWQYF
TRBV28	TRBJ2-7	NA	TRBD1	TGTGCCAGCAGTTTAGGCGGACAGGGTGCCAACGAGCAGTACTTC	CASSLGGQGANEQYF
TRBV2	TRBJ1-1	NA	TRBD1	TGTGCCAGCATTGGACAGGTCAGGAACACTGAAGCTTTCTTT	CASIGQVRNTEAFF
TRBV2	TRBJ1-1	NA	NA	TGTGCCAGCGGCTCCCTCGAGGAGGGTTGGACTGAAGCTTTCTTT	CASGSLEEGWTEAFF
TRBV11-3	TRBJ2-5	NA	TRBD2	TGTGCCAGCAGCTTAGGGGGGGGAGAGACCCAGTACTTC	CASSLGGGETQYF
TRBV5-4	TRBJ2-7	NA	TRBD1	TGTGCCAGCAGCCCCATCCCGGGACAGGGGGCTAAGACCTACGAGCAGTACTTC	CASSPIPGQGAKTYEQYF
TRBV15	TRBJ1-3	NA	NA	TGTGCCACCAGCGGCCCCCAGGGAAACACCATATATTTT	CATSGPQGNTIYF
TRBV9	TRBJ2-5	NA	TRBD1	TGTGCCAGCTCACCAGAGACAGGGGAAGAGACCCAGTACTTC	CASSPETGEETQYF
TRBV3-1/TRBV3-2	TRBJ2-5	NA	NA	TGTGCCAGCAGCCAAGCTAGTACCAGCGGAGAGACCCAGTACTTC	CASSQASTSGETQYF
TRBV18	TRBJ2-5	NA	NA	TGTGCCAGCTCACCCACGGACAGACTTCAAGAGACCCAGTACTTC	CASSPTDRLQETQYF
TRBV27	TRBJ1-1	NA	NA	TGTGCCAGTAGTCAGGGCGTGGGCACTGAAGCTTTCTTT	CASSQGVGTEAFF
TRBV6-5	TRBJ2-3	NA	TRBD2	TGTGCCAGCAGTTACTCGTCGGGGGGAAGGGATACGCAGTATTTT	CASSYSSGGRDTQYF
TRBV6-5	TRBJ1-3	NA	TRBD1	TGTGCCAGCAGTTCTACCGGGACAGGGGGGAAGGACACCATATATTTT	CASSSTGTGGKDTIYF
TRBV4-1	TRBJ2-3	NA	NA	TGCGCCAGCGGGCCTACGGATACGCAGTATTTT	CASGPTDTQYF
TRBV7-2	TRBJ2-1	few	TRBD2	TGTGCCAGCAGCGTTGCGGGGGGAGTTGAGCAGTTCTTC	CASSVAGGVEQFF
TRBV3-1/TRBV3-2	TRBJ1-3	NA	NA	TGTGCCAGCAGCCAAGAAGAGGGGGCTGGAAACACCATATATTTT	CASSQEEGAGNTIYF
TRBV4-1	TRBJ1-1	NA	NA	TGCGCCAGCAGTTCAGGGTACACTGAAGCTTTCTTT	CASSSGYTEAFF
TRBV6-6	TRBJ2-1	NA	TRBD2	TGTGCCAGCAGTTACTCCTCGACTAGCGGGGGGAATGAGCAGTTCTTC	CASSYSSTSGGNEQFF
TRBV18	TRBJ1-4	few	NA	TGTGCCAGCTCACCACAAAGAGGGGGAAATGAAAAACTGTTTTTT	CASSPQRGGNEKLFF
TRBV29-1	TRBJ2-5	few	TRBD1	TGCAGCGTTGGGAACCCAGGGGGAGAGACCCAGTACTTC	CSVGNPGGETQYF
TRBV4-1	TRBJ2-3	NA	NA	TGCGCCAGCAGCCAAGATGGGGCGTACACAGATACGCAGTATTTT	CASSQDGAYTDTQYF